The 5 T cell receptor beta chains given below trace back to one sample, sequenced in a study of T cell responses to AZD1222 COVID-19 vaccine (dated by TCRdb to about 2021). What the time point label conveys for this sample: about 28 days (+/-7) after the second vaccine dose. Libraries were made using the immunoSEQ multiplex PCR assay. TCRdb provides this immuneACCESS table in a form limited to in-frame rearrangements. Some clones are lacking; in checked studies, under half of them reflect an unresolved V gene, and why the rest are absent is not known. The sample has around 140,000 clones on record, around 90% of them singletons. Roughly 3.9% of the sample belongs to the ten largest clones. Sequencing used peripheral blood, obtained 28 days after the second AZD1222 dose. The source is an adult who received the AZD1222 COVID-19 vaccine.

This rearrangement joins TRBV7-6 to TRBJ2-1; possibly TRBD1 for D (6 bases). Germline CDR1 SGHVS, CDR2 FNYEAQ. Trimming cost V 1 base and J 0 bases, with 13 bases left between them. CDR3 length: 17 amino acids. CDR3 loop: CASSLEAGAFSYNEQFF. CDR3 DNA: TGTGCCAGCAGCTTAGAGGCAGGGGCGTTCTCCTACAATGAGCAGTTCTTC. The whole variable domain, filled in from reference TRBV7-6 and TRBJ2-1, reads GAGVSQSPRYKVTKRGQDVALRCDPISGHVSLYWYRQALGQGPEFLTYFNYEAQQDKSGLPNDRFSAERPEGSISTLTIQRTEQRDSAMYRCASSLEAGAFSYNEQFFGPGTRLTVL.

The chain is built from TRBV27 and TRBJ1-4; D not certain. This CDR3 region has 13 residues. Germline lookup yields CDR1 MNHEY and CDR2 SMNVEV (reference sequence). V was trimmed by 8 bases and J by 3 bases, leaving 10 bases between them. In DNA, the CDR3 is TGTGCCAGCCCGTCTAGGTCTAATGAAAAACTGTTTTTT. Encoded protein: CASPSRSNEKLFF.

The chain has TRBV7-9 and TRBJ1-3; no reliable D call. The CDR3 runs to 13 residues. V was trimmed by 6 bases and J by 0 bases, leaving 6 bases between them. Germline assignment: CDR1 SEHNR and CDR2 FQNEAQ (reference sequence). The DNA for the CDR3 is TGTGCCAGCAGTCCAAGCTCTGGAAACACCATATATTTT. Its translation is CASSPSSGNTIYF.

The chain is built from TRBV7-3 and TRBJ2-1; the match to TRBD2 covers 9 bases. The V gene end was trimmed by 1 base and the J gene end by 7 bases; junction bases not matched to a gene: 5. The CDR3 loop spans 15 amino acids. In germline, CDR1 is SGHTA, CDR2 FQGTGA. The CDR3 region is CASSLIAGVANEQFF. The CDR3 DNA sequence: TGTGCCAGCAGCTTAATAGCGGGAGTGGCGAATGAGCAGTTCTTC.

The rearrangement uses TRBV27 and TRBJ2-1; TRBD1 aligns across 7 bases. CDR3 length equals 18 residues. The V segment lost 3 bases and the J segment 4 bases; nucleotides outside the gene matches: 15. Germline V lookup: CDR1 MNHEY, CDR2 SMNVEV (reference sequence). The CDR3, as DNA: TGTGCCAGCAGTTTCTCAAAACAGGGACAGCCTTTTTACAATGAGCAGTTCTTC. This gives the protein CASSFSKQGQPFYNEQFF.